This T cell receptor (beta chain) was captured in a study of beta chain features in type 1 diabetes. Notes on the study in general: Researchers reported that naive, central memory and Treg TCRB repertoires appeared more similar in patients than in healthy donors. TCRB CDR3s were moderately but significantly shorter in Type 1 diabetes patients in all four CD4+ subsets. Cells expressing TCR highly could be over-represented by cDNA sequencing. VDJ junctions from patients with type 1 diabetes contained fewer insertions and more deletions.

TCRB transcripts that were expressed got sequenced, as all of the isolated RNA had been reverse transcribed. Repertoires were generated with immunoSEQ multiplex PCR, while TCRdb's copy carries only in-frame clones and drops some. The sample consists of about 300,000 clones, approximately 13% of them appearing once. Regarding this clone: Antigen specificity is unknown.

Germline assignment: CDR1 GTSNPN and CDR2 SVGIG (reference sequence). Trimming cost V 6 bases and J 4 bases; bases outside gene matches: 4. The CDR3 runs to 13 residues. The sequencing sample was made of naive CD4+ T cells from blood. V usage is TRBV30 and J usage is TRBJ1-5; the match to TRBD1 covers 9 bases. This TCR was sampled from a woman under 30 with type 1 diabetes. CDR3 in amino acids: CACGQGLNQPQHF. The DNA for the CDR3 is TGTGCCTGCGGACAGGGGCTTAATCAGCCCCAGCATTTT.